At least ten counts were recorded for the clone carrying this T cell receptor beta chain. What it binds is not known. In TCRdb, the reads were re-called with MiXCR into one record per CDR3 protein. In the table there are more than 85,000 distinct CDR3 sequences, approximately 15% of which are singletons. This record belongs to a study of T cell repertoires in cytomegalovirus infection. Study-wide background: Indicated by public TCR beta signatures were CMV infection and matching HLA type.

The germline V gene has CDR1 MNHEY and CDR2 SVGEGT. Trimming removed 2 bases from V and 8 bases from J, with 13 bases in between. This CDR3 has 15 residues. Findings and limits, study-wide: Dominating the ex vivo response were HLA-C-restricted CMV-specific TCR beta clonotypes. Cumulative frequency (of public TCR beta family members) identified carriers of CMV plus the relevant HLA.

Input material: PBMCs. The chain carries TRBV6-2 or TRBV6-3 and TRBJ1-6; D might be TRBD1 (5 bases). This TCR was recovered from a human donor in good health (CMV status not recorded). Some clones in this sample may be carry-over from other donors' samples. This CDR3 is CASSYNAGLYSPLHF. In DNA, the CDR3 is TGTGCCAGCAGTTACAACGCAGGGCTTTATTCACCCCTCCACTTT.